This TCR beta chain was recorded in a study of cytomegalovirus exposure and HLA in healthy donors. The study drew the donors from its roughly 120-subject validation cohort, separate from the approximately 700-subject first cohort. With respect to this clone: The antigen remains undetermined.

Points from the study as a whole: The investigators catalogued 164 TCR beta chains as cytomegalovirus-associated.

V was clipped by 2 bases and J by 7 bases; unmatched bases: 12. Germline V CDR1 and CDR2: SGHDT, YYEEEE. This CDR3 is 16 amino acids long. Assay used: immunoSEQ multiplex PCR; TCRdb lists only in-frame clones, some missing. Found here are over 200,000 clones, 85% to 90% of them singletons; the top ten hold about 2.9%. V and J are TRBV5-6 and TRBJ2-5; TRBD2 matches at 9 bases. This TCR came from a woman aged 18-29 years in good health and CMV-seronegative. Specimen: PBMCs. The CDR3 DNA is TGTGCCAGCAGCTTCGACTTTAGCGGGAGTCTTAGGACCCAGTACTTC. Its translation: CASSFDFSGSLRTQYF. Full variable domain (missing parts from reference TRBV5-6 and TRBJ2-5): DAGVTQSPTHLIKTRGQQVTLRCSPKSGHDTVSWYQQALGQGPQFIFQYYEEEERQRGNFPDRFSGHQFPNYSSELNVNALLLGDSALYLCASSFDFSGSLRTQYFGPGTRLLVL.